Below are 29 T cell receptor beta chains sequenced from a single sample in a study of blood T cell repertoires in COVID-19. The assay was immunoSEQ multiplex PCR, and TCRdb's table has in-frame clones only and misses some. Here the sample spans about 65,000 clones, approximately 93% being singletons. The sample consisted of peripheral blood. Every receptor here comes from a man aged 65 to 79 with active COVID-19.

The gene calls are TRBV4-1 and TRBJ2-7; the D gene is possibly TRBD2 (6 bases). Trimming left V 1 base short and J 6 bases short, with 16 bases between. CDR1 MGHRA and CDR2 YSYEKL come from the germline V gene. This CDR3 contains 15 residues. This CDR3 is CASSQGQGGVGEQYF. DNA of the CDR3: TGCGCCAGCAGCCAAGGGCAGGGAGGAGTAGGCGAGCAGTACTTC.

The rearrangement links TRBV9 to TRBJ2-3, with 7 bases fitting TRBD2. This CDR3 is built from 14 residues. CDR1 and CDR2 from the germline V gene are SGDLS and YYNGEE. V was pared by 2 bases and J by 5 bases, with 5 bases of the junction left unmatched. The DNA for the CDR3 is TGTGCCAGCAGCGTCGGGGGGTCTGGAGATACGCAGTATTTT. Its translation: CASSVGGSGDTQYF.

The chain joins TRBV7-8 to TRBJ1-5; the match to TRBD1 covers 9 bases. The germline CDR1 and CDR2 sequences are SGHVS and FQNEAQ. The V gene end was trimmed by 5 bases and the J gene end by 4 bases; junction bases not matched to a gene: 9. This CDR3 contains 16 residues. The CDR3 loop is CASSKTGGFRNQPQHF. DNA of the CDR3: TGTGCCAGCAGCAAGACAGGGGGGTTTCGGAATCAGCCCCAGCATTTT.

The chain joins TRBV6-5 to TRBJ1-1, with D uncertain. Germline CDR1 reads MNHEY; CDR2 reads SVGAGI. The ends were cut back, 6 bases at V and 4 bases at J, with 6 bases in the middle. CDR3 length equals 11 residues. CDR3 protein: CASSASTEAFF. CDR3 DNA sequence: TGTGCCAGCAGCGCCAGCACTGAAGCTTTCTTT.

In its sample, this clone was seen once. For the CDR3, the DNA is TGTGCCAGCAGCCCTCGAACTCAAACTAGCGGGGGGCGCAATGAGCAGTTCTTC. This sequence encodes CASSPRTQTSGGRNEQFF. This rearrangement joins TRBV7-9 to TRBJ2-1; 12 positions agree with TRBD2. Losses at the gene ends were 5 bases for V and 6 bases for J; bases not matched to a gene: 14. Germline values: CDR1 SEHNR, CDR2 FQNEAQ (reference sequence). The CDR3 consists of 18 residues.

The chain couples TRBV27 to TRBJ2-7, with D possibly being TRBD1 (5 bases). V gave up 2 bases and J gave up 0 bases, with 8 bases separating them. This CDR3 has 14 residues. Germline V gene sequence: CDR1 MNHEY, CDR2 SMNVEV (reference sequence). CDR3 amino acids: CASSLMGPSYEQYF. For the CDR3, the DNA is TGTGCCAGCAGTTTAATGGGGCCCTCCTACGAGCAGTACTTC.

The chain carries TRBV7-8 and TRBJ1-1; D ambiguous. The CDR3 loop spans 13 amino acids. Germline CDR1 is SGHVS and CDR2 is FQNEAQ. With 3 bases removed from V and 4 bases from J, the gap between germline ends came to 9 bases. The CDR3 coding sequence is TGTGCCAGCAGCTTTGGAGGGAGCACTGAAGCTTTCTTT. Encoded protein: CASSFGGSTEAFF.

This clone was found once. This chain uses TRBV19 with TRBJ2-3; unclear D gene. V was cut by 8 bases and J by 3 bases, with 18 bases left in between. From germline, CDR1 is LNHDA and CDR2 SQIVND (reference sequence). The CDR3 has 15 amino acids. The CDR3 DNA sequence: TGTGCCAGTGGGCCTCTAAAGGTCGATACAGATACGCAGTATTTT. Translated, it gives CASGPLKVDTDTQYF. Combining the CDR3 with reference TRBV19 and TRBJ2-3 gives the whole variable domain DGGITQSPKYLFRKEGQNVTLSCEQNLNHDAMYWYRQDPGQGLRLIYYSQIVNDFQKGDIAEGYSVSREKKESFPLTVTSAQKNPTAFYLCASGPLKVDTDTQYFGPGTRLTVL.

V is TRBV6-4 and J is TRBJ1-2; maybe TRBD1 (6 bases). V was shortened by 6 bases and J by 6 bases, with 17 bases between the two germline ends. The CDR3 extends over 14 amino acids. Germline values: CDR1 MRHNA, CDR2 SNTAGT. CDR3 sequence (DNA): TGTGCCAGCAGCCATAACCGGGACACCGATGGCTACACCTTC. As protein: CASSHNRDTDGYTF.

This chain links TRBV7-9 with TRBJ2-1; 8 bases match TRBD2. The CDR3 is 15 amino acids. V shed 5 bases, J shed 3 bases, and the junction held 6 bases outside the gene matches. Per germline, CDR1 SEHNR and CDR2 FQNEAQ (reference sequence). Here the CDR3 reads CASSLLRGGYNEQFF. CDR3 sequence (DNA): TGTGCCAGCAGCCTCCTTCGGGGGGGCTACAATGAGCAGTTCTTC.

The V call is TRBV7-2, the J call TRBJ2-2, with D perhaps matching TRBD2 (7 bases). This CDR3 region has 13 residues. V lost 5 bases and J 6 bases, leaving 10 bases between the germline ends. Germline CDR1 and CDR2: SGHTA and FQGNSA. The CDR3 DNA reads as TGTGCCAGCAGCGTAGGGGGGGCCGGGGAGCTGTTTTTT. Protein product: CASSVGGAGELFF.

The V and J genes are TRBV6-5 and TRBJ2-7, with 9 nucleotides matching TRBD2. Germline trimming cut 6 bases from V and 7 bases from J; bases unmatched to any gene: 10. The CDR3 has 14 residues. Germline CDR1 MNHEY, CDR2 SVGAGI. DNA of the CDR3: TGTGCCAGCAGAGAGATTAGCGGGGGTTTGGAGCAGTACGTC. It specifies CASREISGGLEQYV.

The chain couples TRBV29-1 to TRBJ2-1; D not certain. V dropped 7 bases and J dropped 7 bases, with 17 bases sitting between them. The CDR3 consists of 13 residues. Germline CDR1 is SQVTM and CDR2 is ANQGSEA. The CDR3 spells CSGSPSIGNEQFF. CDR3 nucleotide sequence: TGCAGCGGAAGCCCTAGTATTGGGAATGAGCAGTTCTTC.

This chain links TRBV5-6 with TRBJ1-1; possibly TRBD1 for D (5 bases). With 0 bases removed from V and 1 base from J, the gap between germline ends came to 13 bases. This CDR3 is built from 16 residues. Per germline, CDR1 SGHDT and CDR2 YYEEEE. Written as DNA, the CDR3 is TGTGCCAGCAGCTTGGCTGGGGGAGGTTGGAACACTGAAGCTTTCTTT. It encodes CASSLAGGGWNTEAFF.

The chain uses TRBV3-1 (or the pseudogene TRBV3-2) and TRBJ1-1; 8 bases match TRBD1. The V gene's germline CDR1 is LGHDT and CDR2 YNNKEL (reference sequence). The junction had 9 bases not matched to a gene; V was cut back by 6 bases and J by 3 bases. This CDR3 is 15 amino acids long. In DNA, the CDR3 is TGTGCCAGCAGTCGGGACAGGCAATTTTACACTGAAGCTTTCTTT. Encoded protein: CASSRDRQFYTEAFF.

This chain joins TRBV10-2 and TRBJ2-2; 10 bases match TRBD2. The CDR3 covers 15 residues. Trimming removed 10 bases from V and 4 bases from J; junction bases left unmatched: 9. Germline values: CDR1 WSHSY, CDR2 SAAADI. CDR3 nucleotide sequence: TGCGCCACTGGACTAAGCGGGGGGGGCACCGGGGAGCTGTTTTTT. Translating it yields CATGLSGGGTGELFF.

This clone occurred a few times. V and J are TRBV4-2 and TRBJ2-7, with 12 bases aligning to TRBD2. The CDR3 has 14 amino acids. V dropped 3 bases and J dropped 6; count of bases not matched to a gene: 3. Germline V gene lookup returns CDR1 LGHNA and CDR2 YNFKEQ. The CDR3 DNA follows: TGTGCCAGCAGCCAGCCGACTAGCGGGAGCGAGCAGTACTTC. Amino acid sequence: CASSQPTSGSEQYF.

The chain couples TRBV7-8 to TRBJ1-6; 9 nucleotides agree with TRBD1. The V and J ends lost 5 bases and 7 bases, in that order; junction bases with no gene match: 9. The germline V gene encodes CDR1 SGHVS and CDR2 FQNEAQ. There are 16 residues in the CDR3. CDR3 coding DNA: TGTGCCAGCAGCCTCCGGGACAGGGTTTTCAATTCACCCCTCCACTTT. Translating it yields CASSLRDRVFNSPLHF.

The chain joins TRBV10-3 to TRBJ2-7; 9 nucleotides line up with TRBD2. The CDR3 sequence is 12 residues long. From germline, CDR1 is ENHRY and CDR2 SYGVKD. The CDR3 DNA follows: TGTGGAAGCGGGGGGACCGGCTACGAGCAGTACTTC. Translating it yields CGSGGTGYEQYF.

This chain uses TRBV3-1 (or the pseudogene TRBV3-2) with TRBJ1-1; D remains ambiguous. Trimming took off 1 base at V and 0 bases at J, with 12 bases between the two ends. The CDR3 is made up of 16 amino acids. In germline, CDR1 is LGHDT, CDR2 YNNKEL (reference sequence). DNA of the CDR3: TGTGCCAGCAGCCAAGGGGCAGGATACATGAACACTGAAGCTTTCTTT. Encoded protein: CASSQGAGYMNTEAFF.

The chain employs TRBV10-2 and TRBJ1-1; tentatively, D is TRBD1 (5 bases). CDR1 is WSHSY, CDR2 SAAADI, per germline. This CDR3 is 13 amino acids long. Trimming pared 7 bases from V and 0 bases from J, leaving 9 bases between. The CDR3 region is CASTVGVNTEAFF. The CDR3 region has the DNA TGCGCCAGCACTGTAGGGGTGAACACTGAAGCTTTCTTT.

V is TRBV19 and J is TRBJ2-1; tentative D call: TRBD1 (6 bases). V shed 5 bases and J shed 3 bases, with 11 bases lying between them. This CDR3 has 14 amino acids. In germline, CDR1 is LNHDA, CDR2 SQIVND (reference sequence). CDR3 sequence reads: CASSPGHIYNEQFF. In DNA form, the CDR3 reads TGTGCCAGTAGTCCGGGACACATCTACAATGAGCAGTTCTTC. The whole variable domain, filled in from reference TRBV19 and TRBJ2-1, reads DGGITQSPKYLFRKEGQNVTLSCEQNLNHDAMYWYRQDPGQGLRLIYYSQIVNDFQKGDIAEGYSVSREKKESFPLTVTSAQKNPTAFYLCASSPGHIYNEQFFGPGTRLTVL.

In DNA, the CDR3 is TGTGCCAGCTCACCGTCCTTAGCGGGGGGGAACAATGAGCAGTTCTTC. This gives the protein CASSPSLAGGNNEQFF. The chain has TRBV18 and TRBJ2-1; 11 positions match TRBD2. The germline CDR1 and CDR2 sequences are KGHSH and LQKENI. The CDR3 extends over 16 amino acids. After removal of 3 bases from V and 5 bases from J, the junction contained 6 bases not matched to a gene. Together with reference TRBV18 and TRBJ2-1, the CDR3 gives the full variable domain: NAGVMQNPRHLVRRRGQEARLRCSPMKGHSHVYWYRQLPEEGLKFMVYLQKENIIDESGMPKERFSAEFPKEGPSILRIQQVVRGDSAAYFCASSPSLAGGNNEQFFGPGTRLTVL.

J is TRBJ2-5 and V is TRBV4-3; 7 bases line up with TRBD1. CDR1 is LGHNA and CDR2 is YSLEER in the germline V gene. The trim removed 2 bases at V and 0 bases at J, leaving 3 bases unmatched. This CDR3 contains 15 residues. CDR3 DNA sequence: TGCGCCAGCAGCCAATCGGGACAGAACCAAGAGACCCAGTACTTC. Translation: CASSQSGQNQETQYF.

About this clone itself: Distinct nucleotide sequences in the sample also encode this CDR3. The chain employs TRBV18 and TRBJ2-2; possibly TRBD1 for D (5 bases). Germline-derived CDR1 and CDR2 are KGHSH and LQKENI. Trimming took 1 base from V and 4 from J, leaving 10 bases between them. The CDR3 runs 15 residues. The CDR3 here is CASSPRQGSTGELFF. CDR3 DNA: TGTGCCAGCTCACCACGGCAGGGATCCACCGGGGAGCTGTTTTTT.

V usage is TRBV19 and J usage is TRBJ2-1; TRBD2 agrees at 11 bases. The CDR3 sequence is 16 residues long. The V gene's germline CDR1 is LNHDA and CDR2 SQIVND (reference sequence). With V trimmed by 3 bases and J by 8 bases, 9 bases remained unmatched. The CDR3 DNA is TGTGCCAGTAGTATCGCCCTAGCGGGGGGTATATATGAGCAGTTCTTC. Translating gives CASSIALAGGIYEQFF.

V gene TRBV19 combines with J gene TRBJ1-2, with no clear D. V was shortened by 5 bases and J by 2 bases, with 15 bases between the two germline ends. CDR3 length equals 15 residues. Germline V gene sequence: CDR1 LNHDA, CDR2 SQIVND (reference sequence). The chain's CDR3 is CASSGEQVLNYGYTF. The CDR3, as DNA: TGTGCCAGTAGTGGGGAGCAAGTCCTAAACTATGGCTACACCTTC.

The chain carries TRBV27 and TRBJ2-3, with D perhaps TRBD1 (5 bases). There are 14 residues in the CDR3. Trimming removed 5 bases from V and 3 bases from J, with 12 bases in between. Germline V CDR1 and CDR2: MNHEY, SMNVEV (reference sequence). CDR3 sequence: CASSAQDFTDTQYF. The CDR3 DNA sequence: TGTGCCAGCAGTGCACAGGATTTTACAGATACGCAGTATTTT.

Turning to this clone: A read error may produce the germline difference seen at one junction end. The chain carries TRBV6-1 and TRBJ2-1; TRBD2 agrees at 8 bases. The CDR3 is 15 amino acids. Germline CDR1 MNHNS, CDR2 SASEGT. CDR3 amino acids: CASTQYGSGDPEPVF. CDR3 bases: TGTGCCAGCACCCAGTATGGTAGCGGGGATCCCGAACCGGTCTTC.